This entry lists 19 T cell receptor beta chains sequenced from one sample in a study of Graves' ophthalmopathy and Graves' hyperthyroidism (dated by TCRdb to 2016 to 2019). The instrument was an Illumina HiSeq 2000. For repertoire sequencing, TCR beta CDR3 regions were amplified from RNA transcripts. The first round of RT-PCR was done with HTBI primers and the Qiagen OneStep RT-PCR kit, and was followed by a second round of multiplex PCR, then size selection and purification. Clones were called with MiXCR by TCRdb after fastp trimmed the public reads at Q25, and only in-frame beta chains were retained. Rows with a matching CDR3 protein are joined into one entry that keeps the most common DNA and genes. In this sample the table shows approximately 380,000 distinct CDR3 sequences, around 21% of which occur a single time. The leading ten clones occupy approximately 3% of the sample. The specimen was peripheral blood. The receptor set was obtained from a woman under 30 with stable Graves' hyperthyroidism. Donor details come from another sample of the same person, matched by shared clones.

Many counts were recorded for this clonotype. The chain has TRBV13 and TRBJ1-3; the match to TRBD1 covers 8 bases. The V segment lost 5 bases and the J segment 6 bases; nucleotides outside the gene matches: 9. This CDR3 is 15 amino acids long. The germline gives CDR1 PRHDT, CDR2 FYEKMQ (reference sequence). DNA of the CDR3: TGTGCCAGCAGCCGACAGGGGTTTGTTGAAAACACCATATATTTT. Protein: CASSRQGFVENTIYF.

This clonotype was counted at least ten times. The chain has TRBV15 and TRBJ2-5, with D hard to call. Germline-derived CDR1 and CDR2 are LNHNV and YYDKDF (reference sequence). CDR3 length: 15 amino acids. Between the trimmed V and J ends, which lost 0 bases and 5 bases, there was a span of 13 bases. The CDR3, as DNA: TGTGCCACCAGCAGAGATCTTGAACAATCCGAGACCCAGTACTTC. This encodes CATSRDLEQSETQYF.

Ten or more counts support this clonotype. The rearrangement uses TRBV5-1 and TRBJ1-2, with D tentatively TRBD1 (6 bases). This CDR3 has 16 residues. Trimming took off 6 bases at V and 6 bases at J, with 24 bases between the two ends. Germline V gene data show CDR1 as SGHRS and CDR2 as YFSETQ. CDR3 coding DNA: TGCGCCAGCAAGAGGGGGATCAGGGTCCAACGTGATGGCTACACCTTC. This encodes CASKRGIRVQRDGYTF.

This clonotype was detected many times. The chain employs TRBV7-8 and TRBJ1-1; 8 bases match TRBD1. In germline, CDR1 is SGHVS, CDR2 FQNEAQ. V shed 5 bases and J 8 bases; nucleotides not matched to a gene: 7. The CDR3 covers 13 residues. The CDR3 reads CASSHGQGREAFF. The CDR3 DNA sequence: TGTGCCAGCAGCCACGGACAGGGACGGGAAGCTTTCTTT.

This clonotype was seen repeatedly, ten times or more. The genes are TRBV18 and TRBJ2-2; 7 bases agree with TRBD2. The V and J ends lost 6 bases and 7 bases, in that order; junction bases with no gene match: 8. This CDR3 contains 14 residues. Germline CDR1 is KGHSH and CDR2 is LQKENI. Written as DNA, the CDR3 is TGTGCCAGCTCGACCCTAGAGCGGGACGGGGAGCTGTTTTTT. It codes for CASSTLERDGELFF.

This clonotype occurred many times. The chain is built from TRBV2 and TRBJ1-2, with 7 bases identical to TRBD1. The V gene's germline CDR1 is SNHLY and CDR2 FYNNEI. V dropped 2 bases and J dropped 7; count of bases not matched to a gene: 10. The CDR3 loop spans 15 amino acids. DNA for the CDR3: TGTGCCAGCAGTGAATACCTGGGACAGAGCTTTGGCTACACCTTC. It translates to CASSEYLGQSFGYTF.

This clonotype was recorded at least ten times. The rearrangement links TRBV20-1 to TRBJ2-6; 9 bases align to TRBD1. J lost 2 bases, V lost 1 base, and 9 bases had no gene match. This CDR3 region has 18 residues. CDR1 and CDR2 from the germline V gene are DFQATT and SNEGSKA (reference sequence). The CDR3 sequence is CSARVDRGMITGANVLTF. The CDR3 nucleotides read TGCAGTGCTAGAGTGGACAGGGGAATGATAACTGGGGCCAACGTCCTGACTTTC.

This clonotype was counted many times. The chain combines TRBV9 with TRBJ2-5; 14 bases line up with TRBD2. CDR1 is SGDLS and CDR2 is YYNGEE in the germline V gene. Trimming at V came to 3 bases and at J to 5 bases, leaving 9 bases not matched to a gene. The CDR3 is 17 residues long. The chain's CDR3 is CASSDPMGLAGDETQYF. CDR3 DNA: TGTGCCAGCAGCGATCCTATGGGACTAGCGGGAGATGAGACCCAGTACTTC.

The sample holds many counts of this clonotype. The CDR3 sequence is CASSLGGGSGYEQYF. The CDR3 nucleotides read TGTGCCAGCAGCTTAGGGGGCGGGTCCGGCTACGAGCAGTACTTC. V is TRBV7-2 and J is TRBJ2-7; D is perhaps TRBD1 or TRBD2 (5 bases each). The CDR3 runs to 15 residues. Germline CDR1 SGHTA, CDR2 FQGNSA. Trimming left V 1 base short and J 3 bases short, with 13 bases between.

There are many counts of this clonotype. V gene TRBV27 combines with J gene TRBJ2-7; TRBD1 might be the D (6 bases). The CDR3 length is 13 residues. V was shortened by 5 bases and J by 0 bases, with 8 bases between the two germline ends. Germline CDR1 reads MNHEY; CDR2 reads SMNVEV (reference sequence). Written as DNA, the CDR3 is TGTGCCAGCAGTCGGACAGACTCCTACGAGCAGTACTTC. Protein product: CASSRTDSYEQYF.

The chain has TRBV12-3 or TRBV12-4 and TRBJ1-1; TRBD1 aligns across 8 bases. Trimming took 7 bases from V and 0 from J; bases not matched to a gene: 10. CDR3 size: 16 residues. CDR3 nucleotide sequence: TGTGCCAGCACCCACGGGACAGGAAGCATGAACACTGAAGCTTTCTTT. This gives the protein CASTHGTGSMNTEAFF.

This clonotype was detected many times. V usage is TRBV2 and J usage is TRBJ1-2; weak D call: TRBD1 (5 bases). The V gene lost 2 bases and the J gene lost 3 bases, with 13 bases spanning the gap. From germline, CDR1 is SNHLY and CDR2 FYNNEI. This CDR3 has 15 amino acids. DNA for the CDR3: TGTGCCAGCAGTGAATCTCCGGCAGGGTACTATGGCTACACCTTC. Encoded protein: CASSESPAGYYGYTF.

On this clonotype: A junction boundary mismatches the germline segment, possibly from a read error. The chain carries TRBV6-1 and TRBJ2-2; D is tentatively TRBD1 or TRBD2 (5 bases each). This CDR3 is 16 amino acids long. Germline CDR1 and CDR2: MNHNS and SASEGT. The CDR3: CASRPRGRPGTEELFF. The CDR3 region has the DNA TGTGCCAGCAGGCCCCGGGGCCGCCCGGGTACCGAGGAGCTGTTTTTT.

This clonotype showed up many times. This rearrangement joins TRBV7-2 to TRBJ1-2; D ambiguous. Germline V gives CDR1 SGHTA, CDR2 FQGNSA. This CDR3 has 13 amino acids. V gave up 3 bases and J gave up 0 bases, with 5 bases separating them. The CDR3 DNA reads as TGTGCCAGCAGCTTTACAGCTAACTATGGCTACACCTTC. This sequence encodes CASSFTANYGYTF.

This clonotype appeared many times. This chain links TRBV4-1 with TRBJ2-7; a weak D match, TRBD2 (6 bases). This CDR3 has 15 residues. The germline CDR1 and CDR2 sequences are MGHRA and YSYEKL. The V and J ends lost 1 base and 0 bases respectively, with 10 bases between them. CDR3 amino acids: CASSQVAGSSYEQYF. In DNA, the CDR3 is TGCGCCAGCAGCCAAGTGGCCGGGAGCTCCTACGAGCAGTACTTC.

This clonotype appeared many times. V gene TRBV2 combines with J gene TRBJ2-4; unclear D gene. V was shortened by 4 bases and J by 1 base, with 14 bases between the two germline ends. Per the germline V gene, CDR1 is SNHLY and CDR2 is FYNNEI. This CDR3 has 16 residues. The CDR3 reads CASSGDSRRAKNIQYF. CDR3 nucleotide sequence: TGTGCCAGCAGTGGTGACTCAAGGCGGGCCAAAAACATTCAGTACTTC.

This clonotype was seen at least ten times. The rearrangement uses TRBV15 and TRBJ2-7, with TRBD2 as a possible D gene (5 bases). Trimming shortened V by 4 bases and J by 0 bases, and 13 bases separated the two germline ends. The V gene's germline CDR1 is LNHNV and CDR2 YYDKDF (reference sequence). This CDR3 region has 15 residues. CDR3 sequence reads: CATSINRGSSYEQYF. CDR3 sequence (DNA): TGTGCCACCAGCATCAACCGAGGGAGCTCCTACGAGCAGTACTTC.

This clonotype appeared many times. This sequence joins TRBV12-3 or TRBV12-4 and TRBJ1-3; 7 positions match TRBD1. This CDR3 region has 13 residues. Trimming cost V 6 bases and J 4 bases; bases outside gene matches: 3. This chain's CDR3 is CASRTGSGNTIYF. The CDR3 DNA reads as TGTGCCAGCAGGACAGGGAGCGGAAACACCATATATTTT.

This clonotype was observed many times. V and J are TRBV19 and TRBJ1-5; TRBD1 matches 8 bases. J gave up 6 bases and V 2 bases, and 9 bases lay outside the gene matches. The CDR3 loop spans 16 amino acids. Looked up from germline, CDR1 is LNHDA and CDR2 is SQIVND (reference sequence). The CDR3 protein is CASSIIRRTGTQPQHF. The CDR3 region has the DNA TGTGCCAGTAGTATAATCCGCCGGACAGGGACTCAGCCCCAGCATTTT.